This T cell receptor beta chain is from a study of blood T cell repertoires in COVID-19. Study summary: Samples taken during acute and convalescent COVID-19 were collected in the United States, Italy and Spain. Sources were T cells, B-cell-depleted T cells, or PBMCs; the material itself was cDNA or gDNA.

As originally analysed: By means of reference gene primer amplification, nucleated cell counts were estimated. The protocol was immunoSEQ multiplex PCR, while the TCRdb copy is restricted to in-frame clones and leaves out a portion. V, J and clone size reflect that table, while D and trimming were determined from the DNA. The table shows over 300,000 clones, with roughly 89% occurring only once. V lost 6 bases and J 7 bases, leaving 9 bases between the germline ends. Germline V gene sequence: CDR1 LGHDT, CDR2 YNNKEL (reference sequence). This CDR3 contains 11 residues. The chain employs TRBV3-1 (or the pseudogene TRBV3-2) and TRBJ1-1; TRBD1 might be the D (5 bases). This clonotype was sampled from a man aged 18-30 years with active or convalescent COVID-19. Sequencing input: peripheral blood. The CDR3 bases are TGTGCCAGCAGGGGGGGAGGTGAAGCTTTCTTT. Translated: CASRGGGEAFF.